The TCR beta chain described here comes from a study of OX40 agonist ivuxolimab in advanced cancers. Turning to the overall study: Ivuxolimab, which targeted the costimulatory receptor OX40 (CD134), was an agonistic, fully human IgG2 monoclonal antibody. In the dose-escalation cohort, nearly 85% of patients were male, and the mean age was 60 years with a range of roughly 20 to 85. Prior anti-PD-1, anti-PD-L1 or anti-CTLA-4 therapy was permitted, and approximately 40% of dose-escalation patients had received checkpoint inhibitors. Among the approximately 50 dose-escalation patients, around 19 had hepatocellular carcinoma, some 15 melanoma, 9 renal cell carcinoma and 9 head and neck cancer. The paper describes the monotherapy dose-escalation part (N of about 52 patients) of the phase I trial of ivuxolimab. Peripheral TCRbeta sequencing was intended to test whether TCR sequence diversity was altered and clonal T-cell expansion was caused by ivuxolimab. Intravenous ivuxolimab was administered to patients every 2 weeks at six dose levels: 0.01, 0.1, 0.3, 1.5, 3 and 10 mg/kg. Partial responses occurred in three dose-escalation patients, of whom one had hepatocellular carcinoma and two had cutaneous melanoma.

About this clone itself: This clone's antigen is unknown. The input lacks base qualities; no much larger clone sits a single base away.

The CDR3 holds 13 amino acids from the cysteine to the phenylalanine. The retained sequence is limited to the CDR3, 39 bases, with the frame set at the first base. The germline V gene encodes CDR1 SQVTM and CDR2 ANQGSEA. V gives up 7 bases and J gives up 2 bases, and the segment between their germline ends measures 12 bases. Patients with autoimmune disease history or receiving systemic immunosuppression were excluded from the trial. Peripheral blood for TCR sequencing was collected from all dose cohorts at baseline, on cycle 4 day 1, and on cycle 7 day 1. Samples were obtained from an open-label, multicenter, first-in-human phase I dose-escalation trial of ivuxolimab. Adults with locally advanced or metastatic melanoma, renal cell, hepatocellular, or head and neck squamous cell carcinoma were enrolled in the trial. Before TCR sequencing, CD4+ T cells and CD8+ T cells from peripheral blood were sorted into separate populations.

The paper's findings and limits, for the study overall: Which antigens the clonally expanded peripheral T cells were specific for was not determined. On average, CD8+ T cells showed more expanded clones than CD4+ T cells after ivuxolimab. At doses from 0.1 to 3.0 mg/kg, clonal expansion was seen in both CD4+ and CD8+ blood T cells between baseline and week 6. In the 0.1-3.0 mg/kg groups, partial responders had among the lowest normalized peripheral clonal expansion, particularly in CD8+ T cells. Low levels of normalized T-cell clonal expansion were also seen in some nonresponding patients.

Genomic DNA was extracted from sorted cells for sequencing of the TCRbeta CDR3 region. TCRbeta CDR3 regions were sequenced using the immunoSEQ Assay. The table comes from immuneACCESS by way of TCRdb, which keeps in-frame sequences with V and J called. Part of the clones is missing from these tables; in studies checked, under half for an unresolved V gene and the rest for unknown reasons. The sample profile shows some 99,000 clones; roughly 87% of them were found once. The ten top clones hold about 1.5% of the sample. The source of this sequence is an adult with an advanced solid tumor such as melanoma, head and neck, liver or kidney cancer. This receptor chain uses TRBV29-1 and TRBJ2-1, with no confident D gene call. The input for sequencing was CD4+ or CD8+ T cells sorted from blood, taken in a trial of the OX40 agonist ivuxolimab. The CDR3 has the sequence CSAHPSTYNEQFF. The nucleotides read TGCAGCGCCCACCCGAGCACCTACAATGAGCAGTTCTTC.